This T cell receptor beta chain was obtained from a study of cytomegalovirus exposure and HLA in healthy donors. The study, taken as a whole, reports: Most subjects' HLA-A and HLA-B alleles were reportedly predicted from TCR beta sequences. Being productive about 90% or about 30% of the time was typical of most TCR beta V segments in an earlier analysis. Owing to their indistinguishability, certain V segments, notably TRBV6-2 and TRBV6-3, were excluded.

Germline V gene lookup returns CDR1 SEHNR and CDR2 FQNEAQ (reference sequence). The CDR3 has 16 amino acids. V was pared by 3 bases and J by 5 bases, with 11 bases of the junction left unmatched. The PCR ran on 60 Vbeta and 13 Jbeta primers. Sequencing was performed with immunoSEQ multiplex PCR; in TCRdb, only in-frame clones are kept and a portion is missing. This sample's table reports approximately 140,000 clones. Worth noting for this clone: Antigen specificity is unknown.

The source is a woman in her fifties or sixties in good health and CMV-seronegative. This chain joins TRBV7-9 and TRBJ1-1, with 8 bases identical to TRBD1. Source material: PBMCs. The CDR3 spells CASSLLSGTGGTEAFF. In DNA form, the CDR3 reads TGTGCCAGCAGCTTGCTATCCGGGACAGGAGGTACTGAAGCTTTCTTT.